This T cell receptor beta chain derives from a study of blood T cell repertoires in COVID-19 (dated by TCRdb to 2018 to 2021). With regard to the full study: Samples from collaborators originated in the United States, Italy and Spain and spanned both the acute and convalescent phases of COVID-19. The material from the prospective study consisted of cDNA or gDNA derived from T cells, B-cell-depleted T cells, or PBMCs. The dataset comprised deeply sampled blood TCRbeta repertoires from subjects exposed to, actively infected with, or recovered from COVID-19. The repertoires were made available in a free public database intended to serve as a resource for research on the immune response to SARS-CoV-2. Samples were obtained from the ongoing ImmuneRACE study (first 160 participants) and from 1,200 or so subjects provided by 6 global collaborators. Sample metadata almost always included a de-identified subject ID, COVID-19 status, age in years and sex. Where available, HLA class I and class II types were obtained from metadata supplied by the sample provider rather than from assay-based typing.

The paper's findings and limits, for the study overall: Clinical and demographic metadata were provided uncurated, with the amount varying by source and participant.

TCRbeta CDR3 regions were amplified from genomic DNA using the immunoSEQ Assay, a bias-controlled multiplex PCR. The authors processed their data as follows. The number of nucleated cells in each sample was estimated by amplification of reference gene primers within the assay. To quantify the absolute abundance of each unique TCRbeta CDR3 rearrangement, sequence reads were collapsed and filtered. Productive Simpson clonality was computed per sample as the square root of Simpson's diversity index over productive rearrangements. TCRdb mirrors the immuneACCESS table, restricted to in-frame sequences. Some clones are absent from its copies; in checked studies, under half trace to an unresolved V gene, and the reason for the others is unknown. The V and J calls and clone size come from that table; D and trimming were worked out from the DNA. The sample table holds approximately 300,000 clones, of which nearly 90% were seen once. Clones ranked in the top ten supply approximately 5% of the sample.

Regarding this clone: Its antigen target is currently unknown. The record has no base qualities; no much larger clone is one base away.

In the prospective study, participants were about 18 to 100 years old, resided in about two dozen geographic areas of the United States, and were enrolled through a virtual design. In the prospective study, participants were assigned to cohorts based on the clinical history participants reported in a screening survey and a study questionnaire. Recovered participants in ImmuneRACE Cohort 3 were defined by two consecutive negative NP/OP PCR tests, clearance by a healthcare professional, or resolution of symptoms. Each participant in the prospective study had whole blood, serum and a nasopharyngeal or oropharyngeal swab collected by mobile phlebotomists. Participants in the prospective study had the option to provide additional blood draws and questionnaires over a 2-month period. Before DNA extraction, prospective study blood samples were shipped either frozen or at room temperature. CDR1 and CDR2, looked up from the germline V gene, are SGHTA and FQGNSA. There are 13 amino acids in the CDR3, from cysteine to phenylalanine inclusive. Only the CDR3 DNA stays, 39 bases, in frame from base 1. Cut back by 5 bases and 4 bases, the V and J ends lie 12 bases apart.

The sequence was collected from a woman in her thirties who had recovered from COVID-19. Source material: PBMCs or T cells enriched from blood (not recorded which). This chain joins TRBV7-2 to TRBJ2-7; TRBD2 could be the D gene, as 6 bases match. The DNA sequence is as follows: TGTGCCAGCAGCCCGAGGAGGGTTTACGAGCAGTACTTC. It translates to CASSPRRVYEQYF. Here the CDR3 is joined to the reference TRBV7-2 and TRBJ2-7 genes, and the full variable domain is: GAGVSQSPSNKVTEKGKDVELRCDPISGHTALYWYRQSLGQGLEFLIYFQGNSAPDKSGLPSDRFSAERTGGSVSTLTIQRTQQEDSAVYLCASSPRRVYEQYFGPGTRLTVT.